These T cell receptor beta chains were read from a single sample in a study of shared clonotypes between healthy human individuals. Here immunoSEQ multiplex PCR was the method, and the copy in TCRdb shows in-frame clones only, minus some. The sample shows roughly 520,000 clones, approximately 94% of them seen only once. The sample comprised naive CD4+ T cells sorted from blood. The source of these receptors is a woman in her twenties or thirties in good health. Each CDR3 is given with its conserved first and last residue. The order of the fields is D gene, clone size, V gene, CDR3 length, J gene, CDR3 protein, CDR3 DNA. D genes are given only for firm matches. A row's size may be missing; if present it is once, few, many or a size class.

>NA|NA|TRBV27|14|TRBJ1-2
CASAPGAGWDGYTF
TGTGCCAGTGCCCCCGGGGCAGGGTGGGATGGCTACACCTTC
>NA|NA|TRBV5-4|15|TRBJ1-4
CASSLAGRKDEKLFF
TGTGCCAGCAGCTTGGCCGGCAGGAAAGATGAAAAACTGTTTTTT
>NA|NA|TRBV10-1|14|TRBJ2-7
CASSLARFPYEQYF
TGCGCCAGCAGCCTAGCGAGATTTCCCTACGAGCAGTACTTC
>NA|NA|TRBV7-9|11|TRBJ2-7
CASSQEYEQYF
TGTGCCAGCAGCCAAGAGTACGAGCAGTACTTC
>TRBD1|NA|TRBV2|15|TRBJ1-5
CASSSGTASNQPQHF
TGTGCCAGCAGTTCAGGGACAGCTAGCAATCAGCCCCAGCATTTT
>TRBD2|NA|TRBV7-8|16|TRBJ2-1
CASSSPGLASYNEQFF
TGTGCCAGCAGCTCGCCGGGACTAGCGTCTTACAATGAGCAGTTCTTC
>TRBD2|NA|TRBV5-1|19|TRBJ2-1
CASSSLLAGGPLNYNEQFF
TGCGCCAGCAGCTCGTTACTAGCGGGAGGCCCACTTAACTACAATGAGCAGTTCTTC
>TRBD1|NA|TRBV10-3|15|TRBJ2-1
CAIRGGTGNLNEQFF
TGTGCCATCAGGGGGGGGACAGGGAATTTGAATGAGCAGTTCTTC
>NA|NA|TRBV10-2|15|TRBJ2-2
CASNPYEANTGELFF
TGCGCCAGCAACCCCTATGAAGCGAACACCGGGGAGCTGTTTTTT
>NA|once|TRBV7-2|13|TRBJ1-2
CASSLGRGYGYTF
TGTGCCAGCAGCCTTGGCAGGGGTTATGGCTACACCTTC
>NA|once|TRBV19|13|TRBJ1-1
CASSTGPLTEAFF
TGTGCCAGTAGTACGGGACCGCTCACTGAAGCTTTCTTT
>NA|NA|TRBV5-1|19|TRBJ1-3
CASSSPGRRNRSSGNTIYF
TGCGCCAGCAGCTCCCCGGGACGTAGAAACCGATCCTCTGGAAACACCATATATTTT
>NA|NA|TRBV5-1|14|TRBJ2-7
CASSLGRVGHEQYF
TGCGCCAGCAGCTTGGGCAGGGTTGGGCACGAGCAGTACTTC
>NA|NA|TRBV7-3|14|TRBJ2-7
CASSPHESSYEQYF
TGTGCCAGCAGCCCTCACGAAAGCTCCTACGAGCAGTACTTC
>TRBD2|NA|TRBV6-1|17|TRBJ2-7
CASSEALRASGSVEQYF
TGTGCCAGCAGTGAAGCGCTTCGGGCTAGCGGGAGTGTCGAGCAGTACTTC
>TRBD1|NA|TRBV5-8|17|TRBJ2-1
CASSLALGTDAYNEQFF
TGTGCCAGCAGCTTGGCGTTAGGGACAGACGCCTACAATGAGCAGTTCTTC
>TRBD1|NA|TRBV7-2|14|TRBJ1-1
CASSPTPQGQGAFF
TGTGCCAGCAGCCCAACCCCTCAGGGACAGGGAGCTTTCTTT
>TRBD1|NA|TRBV7-8|14|TRBJ2-7
CASSPDRAKYEQYF
TGTGCCAGCAGCCCCGACAGGGCCAAATACGAGCAGTACTTC
>NA|NA|TRBV28|14|TRBJ1-2
CASSQTGFSNGYTF
TGTGCCAGCAGCCAGACGGGGTTTTCAAATGGCTACACCTTC
>TRBD1|NA|TRBV5-1|14|TRBJ1-1
CASSGPGTGSEAFF
TGCGCCAGCAGCGGACCCGGGACAGGGTCTGAAGCTTTCTTT
>NA|NA|TRBV4-1|13|TRBJ1-1
CASSQAEFTEAFF
TGCGCCAGCAGCCAGGCAGAATTCACTGAAGCTTTCTTT
>NA|NA|TRBV4-1|17|TRBJ2-7
CASSQEWTTRAQDEQYF
TGCGCCAGCAGCCAAGAATGGACCACCCGCGCCCAGGACGAGCAGTACTTC
>TRBD1|NA|TRBV18|15|TRBJ1-1
CASSEGQGGLTEAFF
TGTGCCAGCTCAGAAGGACAGGGCGGCCTCACTGAAGCTTTCTTT
>NA|NA|TRBV2|14|TRBJ2-7
CASRDGRSSYEQYF
TGTGCCAGCAGAGACGGGCGGAGCTCCTACGAGCAGTACTTC
>TRBD2|NA|TRBV28|15|TRBJ2-1
CASREGTSGRNEQFF
TGTGCCAGCAGGGAAGGGACTAGCGGGAGAAATGAGCAGTTCTTC
>TRBD1|NA|TRBV28|12|TRBJ2-5
CASETGAETQYF
TGTGCCAGCGAGACAGGGGCCGAGACCCAGTACTTC
>TRBD1|NA|TRBV5-4|15|TRBJ1-2
CASSSLGQGNYGYTF
TGTGCCAGCAGCTCCCTAGGACAGGGAAACTATGGCTACACCTTC
>TRBD2|NA|TRBV10-2|16|TRBJ2-1
CASRGAGGKPLNEQFF
TGCGCCAGCAGGGGGGCGGGGGGGAAACCCCTCAATGAGCAGTTCTTC
>NA|NA|TRBV5-1|14|TRBJ2-7
CASSLGLITYEQYF
TGCGCCAGCAGCCTAGGACTAATCACCTACGAGCAGTACTTC
>NA|NA|TRBV18|14|TRBJ2-7
CASSHPGESYEQYF
TGTGCCAGCTCGCACCCGGGAGAATCCTACGAGCAGTACTTC
>TRBD2|NA|TRBV6-1|15|TRBJ2-1
CASSEGLAGVHEQFF
TGTGCCAGCAGTGAGGGACTAGCGGGAGTCCATGAGCAGTTCTTC
>TRBD2|NA|TRBV6-5|16|TRBJ2-3
CASSYDSGKVGDTQYF
TGTGCCAGCAGTTACGATAGCGGGAAGGTGGGAGATACGCAGTATTTT
>NA|NA|TRBV5-1|16|TRBJ2-5
CASSLTGQIGTKTQYF
TGCGCCAGCAGCTTGACAGGTCAAATTGGAACAAAGACCCAGTACTTC
>NA|NA|TRBV5-1|15|TRBJ2-7
CASSDSPGDIYEQYF
TGCGCCAGCAGCGATAGCCCGGGAGATATCTACGAGCAGTACTTC
>NA|few|TRBV19|13|TRBJ1-1
CASSRGGNTEAFF
TGTGCCAGTAGTAGGGGTGGGAACACTGAAGCTTTCTTT
>NA|NA|TRBV10-2|15|TRBJ1-1
CASSALGVETPEAFF
TGCGCCAGCAGTGCCCTTGGTGTGGAAACGCCTGAAGCTTTCTTT
>NA|NA|TRBV28|16|TRBJ2-7
CASSSPGQPGGYEQYF
TGTGCCAGCAGTTCCCCGGGACAGCCGGGAGGCTACGAGCAGTACTTC
>NA|NA|TRBV2|13|TRBJ1-1
CASMGQSNTEAFF
TGTGCCAGCATGGGACAATCGAACACTGAAGCTTTCTTT
>TRBD2|NA|TRBV6-4|13|TRBJ2-1
CASSDFTGGEQFF
TGTGCCAGCAGTGACTTCACGGGAGGTGAGCAGTTCTTC
>NA|NA|TRBV19|13|TRBJ1-6
CASSIRRESPLHF
TGTGCCAGTAGTATAAGGAGGGAATCACCCCTCCACTTT
>NA|NA|TRBV5-6|14|TRBJ1-2
CASSRTRGNYGYTF
TGTGCCAGCAGCCGCACTCGGGGGAACTATGGCTACACCTTC
>TRBD2|NA|TRBV7-9|17|TRBJ2-1
CASSFRPRTSIIDEQFF
TGTGCCAGCAGCTTCCGGCCAAGGACTAGTATTATTGATGAGCAGTTCTTC
>NA|NA|TRBV19|14|TRBJ2-1
CASSIGRTYNEQFF
TGTGCCAGTAGTATCGGGAGAACCTACAATGAGCAGTTCTTC
>NA|NA|TRBV6-5|16|TRBJ2-1
CASSSRLAQRGNEQFF
TGTGCCAGCAGTTCTAGACTAGCCCAAAGGGGGAATGAGCAGTTCTTC
>NA|NA|TRBV5-1|14|TRBJ2-2
CASSLEPHTGELFF
TGCGCCAGCAGCTTGGAACCACACACCGGGGAGCTGTTTTTT
>NA|NA|TRBV30|16|TRBJ1-1
CAWSASRFAMNTEAFF
TGTGCCTGGAGTGCTTCGCGGTTCGCCATGAACACTGAAGCTTTCTTT
>NA|NA|TRBV4-2|17|TRBJ2-2
CASSQDGTEGGTGELFF
TGTGCCAGCAGCCAAGATGGGACAGAGGGGGGAACCGGGGAGCTGTTTTTT
>NA|NA|TRBV5-1|15|TRBJ1-3
CASSLAGGTGNTIYF
TGCGCCAGCAGCTTGGCCGGAGGTACAGGAAACACCATATATTTT
>NA|NA|TRBV19|18|TRBJ2-6
CASSIRALSSAGANVLTF
TGTGCCAGTAGTATTCGGGCCTTAAGCTCGGCTGGGGCCAACGTCCTGACTTTC
>NA|NA|TRBV7-9|12|TRBJ2-1
CASSLMRTPAFF
TGTGCCAGCAGCTTAATGAGGACCCCGGCGTTCTTC
>TRBD2|NA|TRBV7-9|15|TRBJ2-3
CASSRLAGLTDTQYF
TGTGCCAGCAGCCGACTAGCGGGACTGACAGATACGCAGTATTTT
>NA|NA|TRBV9|15|TRBJ2-7
CASSVGQGRPYEQYF
TGTGCCAGCAGCGTAGGGCAGGGCCGACCCTACGAGCAGTACTTC
>NA|once|TRBV5-1|13|TRBJ1-2
CASSFGQRDGYTF
TGCGCCAGCAGCTTTGGACAGAGGGATGGCTACACCTTC
>NA|NA|TRBV5-1|14|TRBJ2-7
CASSFVARKAEQYF
TGCGCCAGCAGCTTTGTGGCCCGCAAAGCCGAGCAGTACTTC